The 23 T cell receptor beta chains listed next were all sequenced from one sample in a study of cytomegalovirus exposure and HLA in healthy donors. The PCR contained 60 Vbeta and 13 Jbeta primers. Sequencing was performed with immunoSEQ multiplex PCR; in TCRdb, only in-frame clones are kept and a portion is missing. The profile covers 150,000 to 200,000 clones, with around 80% appearing a single time and more than 1.5% taken by the ten largest. Sequencing used PBMCs. All receptors derive from a man younger than 30 in good health and CMV-seronegative.

V and J are TRBV7-9 and TRBJ1-1; 8 bases are a match to TRBD1. CDR1 and CDR2 (germline): SEHNR, FQNEAQ (reference sequence). The CDR3 runs 14 residues. The junction had 5 bases not matched to a gene; V was cut back by 2 bases and J by 6 bases. The CDR3 region is CASSLKQGVAEAFF. The CDR3 bases are TGTGCCAGCAGCTTAAAACAGGGGGTAGCTGAAGCTTTCTTT.

The DNA of the CDR3 is TGTGCCAGCAGTACCCAGGGATTCCGATCTGAAGCTTTCTTT. This translates into CASSTQGFRSEAFF. The chain is built from TRBV25-1 and TRBJ1-1; possible D gene TRBD1, 5 bases. Germline lookup yields CDR1 MGHDK and CDR2 SYGVNS. Trimming shortened V by 5 bases and J by 6 bases, and 16 bases separated the two germline ends. The CDR3 covers 14 residues.

In DNA, the CDR3 is TGTGCCAGCAGCTTAGGAGGGGGAGGGGGTTATGGCTACACCTTC. Its translation is CASSLGGGGGYGYTF. The chain recombines TRBV7-6 with TRBJ1-2; D is possibly TRBD1 (6 bases). The ends were cut back, 1 base at V and 5 bases at J, with 14 bases in the middle. Germline CDR1 and CDR2: SGHVS and FNYEAQ. The CDR3 runs 15 residues.

V and J are TRBV7-2 and TRBJ1-6; unclear D gene. Per the germline V gene, CDR1 is SGHTA and CDR2 is FQGNSA. The CDR3 has 13 amino acids. With 5 bases removed from V and 12 bases from J, the gap between germline ends came to 14 bases. The CDR3 coding sequence is TGTGCCAGCAGCCCCACCAGTCTCTTACCCCTCCACTTT. Amino acids: CASSPTSLLPLHF.

CDR3 sequence (DNA): TGTGCCAGCAGTTACGGGACAGGGAGAACCGGGGAGCTGTTTTTT. Translating gives CASSYGTGRTGELFF. The V and J genes are TRBV6-5 and TRBJ2-2; 9 bases match TRBD1. The CDR3 covers 15 residues. V trimming: 2 bases; J trimming: 5 bases; junction bases outside the gene matches: 3. From germline, CDR1 is MNHEY and CDR2 SVGAGI.

This sequence joins TRBV5-4 and TRBJ2-1; D unclear. The CDR3 loop spans 12 amino acids. Trimming cost V 5 bases and J 5 bases, with 8 bases left between them. Germline V gene sequence: CDR1 SGHNT, CDR2 YYREEE (reference sequence). This CDR3 reads CASSYIDNEQFF. In nucleotides, the CDR3 is TGTGCCAGCAGTTATATTGACAATGAGCAGTTCTTC.

The rearrangement uses TRBV6-1 and TRBJ2-7; 7 bases are a match to TRBD1. Germline V gene lookup returns CDR1 MNHNS and CDR2 SASEGT. The CDR3 sequence is 14 residues long. V lost 1 base, J lost 2 bases, and 2 bases stayed unmatched. The CDR3, as DNA: TGTGCCAGCAGTGAAGGGACAGGTCCCTACGAGCAGTACTTC. Amino acids: CASSEGTGPYEQYF.

This chain connects TRBV14 to TRBJ1-2; TRBD1 aligns across 7 bases. J was trimmed by 8 bases and V by 2 bases; bases with no gene match: 11. The CDR3 is 15 residues long. Germline CDR1 and CDR2: SGHDN and FVKESK. CDR3 protein: CASSQRAQGGSGYTF. DNA of the CDR3: TGTGCCAGCAGCCAAAGGGCCCAGGGGGGTTCCGGCTACACCTTC. Combining the CDR3 with reference TRBV14 and TRBJ1-2 gives the whole variable domain EAGVTQFPSHSVIEKGQTVTLRCDPISGHDNLYWYRRVMGKEIKFLLHFVKESKQDESGMPNNRFLAERTGGTYSTLKVQPAELEDSGVYFCASSQRAQGGSGYTFGSGTRLTVV.

V usage is TRBV11-2 and J usage is TRBJ2-1, with 9 bases matching TRBD2. Unmatched junction bases numbered 0, after V lost 3 bases and J lost 0 bases. This CDR3 region has 15 residues. In germline, CDR1 is SGHAT, CDR2 FQNNGV. In nucleotides, the CDR3 is TGTGCCAGCAGCTTGACTAGCGGCTCCTACAATGAGCAGTTCTTC. Its translation is CASSLTSGSYNEQFF.

This clone was counted between two and nine times. The chain carries TRBV4-1 and TRBJ2-2, with a possible D match to TRBD1 (7 bases). Trimming took 2 bases from V and 5 from J, leaving 15 bases between them. The CDR3 loop spans 16 amino acids. Germline V gene sequence: CDR1 MGHRA, CDR2 YSYEKL. CDR3 in amino acids: CASSQRRGQMTGELFF. CDR3 sequence (DNA): TGCGCCAGCAGCCAAAGGAGGGGACAGATGACCGGGGAGCTGTTTTTT.

The gene calls are TRBV29-1 and TRBJ2-5; 7 bases are shared with TRBD2. CDR1 SQVTM and CDR2 ANQGSEA come from the germline V gene. The CDR3 runs to 13 residues. V was clipped by 5 bases and J by 5 bases; unmatched bases: 8. CDR3 in amino acids: CSVRGEGPETQYF. The CDR3 DNA follows: TGCAGCGTTCGGGGGGAGGGCCCTGAGACCCAGTACTTC.

The chain combines TRBV7-9 with TRBJ2-5; 8 nucleotides align to TRBD1. Germline CDR1 reads SEHNR; CDR2 reads FQNEAQ (reference sequence). The trim removed 4 bases at V and 10 bases at J, leaving 11 bases unmatched. This CDR3 has 14 amino acids. The CDR3, as DNA: TGTGCCAGCAGCTCGGACAGGGACAAGAAGGGCCAGTACTTC. It codes for CASSSDRDKKGQYF.

The chain has TRBV7-9 and TRBJ2-7; D is perhaps TRBD2 (5 bases). V lost 7 bases and J lost 4, with 17 bases in between. Germline CDR1 SEHNR, CDR2 FQNEAQ (reference sequence). The CDR3 runs to 14 residues. DNA for the CDR3: TGTGCCAGCACCCCTGGCACGGGAAAATACGAGCAGTACTTC. Its translation: CASTPGTGKYEQYF.

The chain combines TRBV5-1 with TRBJ2-2, with 7 nucleotides matching TRBD1. Trimming at V came to 0 bases and at J to 3 bases, leaving 2 bases not matched to a gene. This CDR3 is built from 15 residues. Per the germline V gene, CDR1 is SGHRS and CDR2 is YFSETQ. For the CDR3, the DNA is TGCGCCAGCAGCTTGGCCGGACAGGACACCGGGGAGCTGTTTTTT. Protein product: CASSLAGQDTGELFF. The whole variable domain, filled in from reference TRBV5-1 and TRBJ2-2, reads KAGVTQTPRYLIKTRGQQVTLSCSPISGHRSVSWYQQTPGQGLQFLFEYFSETQRNKGNFPGRFSGRQFSNSRSEMNVSTLELGDSALYLCASSLAGQDTGELFFGEGSRLTVL.

This clone was counted only a few times. The chain couples TRBV19 to TRBJ2-1, with D unclear. Deletions cut 5 bases from V and 8 bases from J, with 13 bases between. The germline gives CDR1 LNHDA, CDR2 SQIVND (reference sequence). This CDR3 comprises 13 residues. The CDR3: CASSVTTRDEQFF. As DNA, the CDR3 is TGTGCCAGTAGTGTGACAACCAGAGATGAGCAGTTCTTC.

The V and J genes are TRBV6-5 and TRBJ2-3; D not certain. V dropped 4 bases and J dropped 4 bases, with 3 bases sitting between them. The CDR3 totals 11 residues. CDR1 is MNHEY and CDR2 is SVGAGI in the germline V gene. The CDR3 loop is CASSFADTQYF. The CDR3 DNA sequence: TGTGCCAGCAGTTTCGCAGATACGCAGTATTTT.

The chain uses TRBV5-6 and TRBJ2-2, with 14 bases fitting TRBD2. Germline assignment: CDR1 SGHDT and CDR2 YYEEEE. The CDR3 is made up of 17 amino acids. Losses at the gene ends were 4 bases for V and 7 bases for J; bases not matched to a gene: 9. In DNA form, the CDR3 reads TGTGCCAGCAGCGCGGGACTAGCGGGAGTCTTGGGCGGGGAGCTGTTTTTT. It specifies CASSAGLAGVLGGELFF.

The chain combines TRBV29-1 with TRBJ2-7, with 7 positions matching TRBD1. The CDR3 is 12 residues long. J was trimmed by 0 bases and V by 7 bases; bases with no gene match: 3. Germline values: CDR1 SQVTM, CDR2 ANQGSEA. In nucleotides, the CDR3 is TGCAGCGCTAGGGACAGCTCCTACGAGCAGTACTTC. This translates into CSARDSSYEQYF.

The rearrangement uses TRBV18 and TRBJ2-3; D might be TRBD1 (5 bases). Germline V gene lookup returns CDR1 KGHSH and CDR2 LQKENI. The CDR3 totals 17 residues. V lost 3 bases, J lost 0 bases, and 16 bases lay in between. The CDR3 here is CASSPRREGTSTDTQYF. The CDR3 region has the DNA TGTGCCAGCTCACCGCGCAGGGAAGGTACTAGCACAGATACGCAGTATTTT.

The chain is built from TRBV29-1 and TRBJ2-2; 7 bases are shared with TRBD2. Germline trimming cut 7 bases from V and 4 bases from J; bases unmatched to any gene: 0. Germline V gene data show CDR1 as SQVTM and CDR2 as ANQGSEA. The CDR3 extends over 11 amino acids. In nucleotides, the CDR3 is TGCAGCGGGGGGGGCACCGGGGAGCTGTTTTTT. As protein: CSGGGTGELFF.

V usage is TRBV12-5 and J usage is TRBJ2-1; D is undetermined. Germline V CDR1 and CDR2: LGHNT, FRNRAP. The CDR3 loop spans 12 amino acids. Trimming took 6 bases from V and 9 from J, leaving 12 bases between them. CDR3 bases: TGTGCTAGTGGCTCCACGCACGGTGAGCAGTTCTTC. Its protein is CASGSTHGEQFF.

V and J are TRBV11-2 and TRBJ1-1, with TRBD1 matching 7 bases. J was trimmed by 2 bases and V by 3 bases; bases with no gene match: 6. The CDR3 contains 15 residues. In germline, CDR1 is SGHAT, CDR2 FQNNGV. The CDR3 coding sequence is TGTGCCAGCAGCTTGGGACAGAGGATAAACACTGAAGCTTTCTTT. This sequence encodes CASSLGQRINTEAFF.

The chain is built from TRBV4-1 and TRBJ2-7; D unresolved. Germline V lookup: CDR1 MGHRA, CDR2 YSYEKL. This CDR3 contains 14 residues. V was shortened by 0 bases and J by 0 bases, with 6 bases between the two germline ends. The DNA of the CDR3 is TGCGCCAGCAGCCAAGAACCTAGCTCCTACGAGCAGTACTTC. It is translated as CASSQEPSSYEQYF.